This T cell receptor (beta chain) derives from a study of post-analysis software for immune sequencing data. Overall study: Patients with relapsing-remitting, secondary progressive and progressive-relapsing multiple sclerosis courses were all represented.

This clonotype turned up a few times. Prepared TCR beta cDNA libraries contained unique molecular identifiers. TCRdb called the PCR reads again in MiXCR, with one record for every CDR3 protein. The table lists more than 350,000 distinct CDR3 sequences, 35% to 45% of them singletons. Sequencing used blood. The sequence was obtained from a girl aged 2-10 years with multiple sclerosis.

DNA for the CDR3: TGTGCCAGCAGCGTTGGGGGGGGATCCTACAATGAGCAGTTCTTC. Translation: CASSVGGGSYNEQFF. The gene calls are TRBV9 and TRBJ2-1, with 7 bases matching TRBD2. CDR1 and CDR2 from the germline V gene are SGDLS and YYNGEE. J lost 1 base, V lost 2 bases, and 3 bases had no gene match. The CDR3 totals 15 residues.